The 26 T cell receptor beta chains presented below share a single source sample, sequenced in a study of OX40 agonist ivuxolimab in advanced cancers. Measured with immunoSEQ multiplex PCR; TCRdb has only the in-frame clones, and not every one. Among about 61,000 clones listed, about 92% were seen once. The sequences come from CD4+ or CD8+ T cells sorted from blood, collected in a trial of the OX40 agonist ivuxolimab. The origin of the receptors is an adult with an advanced solid tumor such as melanoma, head and neck, liver or kidney cancer.

The chain uses TRBV4-3 and TRBJ2-1; no definite D call. The CDR3 is 13 amino acids. V was shortened by 3 bases and J by 4 bases, with 7 bases between the two germline ends. Germline V lookup: CDR1 LGHNA, CDR2 YSLEER. CDR3 in DNA: TGCGCCAGCAGCCATATTCTGTACAATGAGCAGTTCTTC. Translation: CASSHILYNEQFF.

The chain has TRBV9 and TRBJ1-3; no clear D gene. The CDR3 is made up of 16 amino acids. Trimming took off 3 bases at V and 0 bases at J, with 13 bases between the two ends. Germline CDR1 and CDR2: SGDLS and YYNGEE. In DNA form, the CDR3 reads TGTGCCAGCAGCGCCCAGGTCTTTTTCTCTGGAAACACCATATATTTT. This codes for CASSAQVFFSGNTIYF.

The chain recombines TRBV7-3 with TRBJ2-1; TRBD2 matches at 10 bases. CDR1 is SGHTA, CDR2 FQGTGA, per germline. With V trimmed by 5 bases and J by 8 bases, 9 bases remained unmatched. The CDR3 has 15 residues. The DNA for the CDR3 is TGTGCCAGCAGCCCTCTACTAGCGGGGATGGATGAGCAGTTCTTC. Amino acids: CASSPLLAGMDEQFF.

The chain combines TRBV11-2 with TRBJ1-2; 7 nucleotides align to TRBD1. Germline V gene data show CDR1 as SGHAT and CDR2 as FQNNGV. With 5 bases clipped from V and 4 bases from J, the junction kept 13 bases outside the gene matches. The CDR3 loop spans 16 amino acids. This CDR3 is CASSPTRDRGPYGYTF. DNA of the CDR3: TGTGCCAGCAGCCCTACCCGGGACAGAGGACCCTATGGCTACACCTTC.

The genes are TRBV30 and TRBJ1-5, with TRBD1 matching 8 bases. V shed 3 bases and J 9 bases; nucleotides not matched to a gene: 7. From germline, CDR1 is GTSNPN and CDR2 SVGIG (reference sequence). The CDR3 runs 13 residues. The CDR3 sequence: CAWSKDRGSPQHF. The CDR3 nucleotides read TGTGCCTGGAGCAAAGACAGGGGTTCGCCCCAGCATTTT.

V gene TRBV30 combines with J gene TRBJ2-3; 9 positions match TRBD2. Germline values: CDR1 GTSNPN, CDR2 SVGIG (reference sequence). The CDR3 runs 14 residues. The V gene end was trimmed by 4 bases and the J gene end by 6 bases; junction bases not matched to a gene: 8. CDR3 nucleotides: TGTGCCTGGACGACCGGGACTAGCTGGGATACGCAGTATTTT. Translating it yields CAWTTGTSWDTQYF.

The rearrangement joins TRBV11-2 to TRBJ2-1; 11 nucleotides align to TRBD2. V was clipped by 2 bases and J by 8 bases; unmatched bases: 5. Germline CDR1 SGHAT, CDR2 FQNNGV. This CDR3 contains 15 residues. CDR3 DNA: TGTGCCAGCAGCTTAACTAGCGGGAGTTACCATGAGCAGTTCTTC. Translated: CASSLTSGSYHEQFF.

The chain couples TRBV5-1 to TRBJ2-1; D is unresolved. Germline CDR1 SGHRS, CDR2 YFSETQ. Trimming removed 4 bases from V and 6 bases from J, with 5 bases in between. There are 11 residues in the CDR3. The CDR3 is CASSDLNEQFF. The CDR3 DNA follows: TGCGCCAGCAGCGATCTCAATGAGCAGTTCTTC.

V usage is TRBV5-4 and J usage is TRBJ1-1; D call uncertain. V was clipped by 4 bases and J by 2 bases, with 12 bases between them. The CDR3 loop spans 14 amino acids. From germline, CDR1 is SGHNT and CDR2 YYREEE (reference sequence). DNA of the CDR3: TGTGCCAGCAGCGACACGGCCGGAAACACTGAAGCTTTCTTT. Its translation: CASSDTAGNTEAFF.

This chain connects TRBV9 to TRBJ2-3; possibly TRBD2 for D (5 bases). This CDR3 comprises 12 residues. Germline V gene lookup returns CDR1 SGDLS and CDR2 YYNGEE. The V end lost 0 bases, the J end lost 9 bases, and 8 bases lay between the germline ends. Written as DNA, the CDR3 is TGTGCCAGCAGCGTAGGAGAGGGAACGCAGTATTTT. Translated, it gives CASSVGEGTQYF. The whole variable domain, filled in from reference TRBV9 and TRBJ2-3, reads DSGVTQTPKHLITATGQRVTLRCSPRSGDLSVYWYQQSLDQGLQFLIQYYNGEERAKGNILERFSAQQFPDLHSELNLSSLELGDSALYFCASSVGEGTQYFGPGTRLTVL.

The gene calls are TRBV27 and TRBJ2-1, with TRBD2 matching 8 bases. Trimming at V came to 5 bases and at J to 2 bases, leaving 2 bases not matched to a gene. The CDR3 is made up of 14 amino acids. CDR1 is MNHEY and CDR2 is SMNVEV in the germline V gene (reference sequence). In nucleotides, the CDR3 is TGTGCCAGCAGTCACGGGGGGGCCTACAATGAGCAGTTCTTC. Amino acid sequence: CASSHGGAYNEQFF.

This chain links TRBV27 with TRBJ1-5; TRBD1 might be the D (5 bases). Per the germline V gene, CDR1 is MNHEY and CDR2 is SMNVEV (reference sequence). The CDR3 is 15 amino acids. Between the trimmed V and J ends, which lost 5 bases and 3 bases, there was a span of 14 bases. The CDR3 region is CASSAGTGYNQPQHF. The CDR3 DNA follows: TGTGCCAGCAGTGCCGGGACCGGTTACAATCAGCCCCAGCATTTT.

This chain uses TRBV6-5 with TRBJ2-3; 7 bases are shared with TRBD1. The germline V gene encodes CDR1 MNHEY and CDR2 SVGAGI. This CDR3 contains 15 residues. V trimming: 0 bases; J trimming: 5 bases; junction bases outside the gene matches: 5. The CDR3 loop is CASSYSTGLKDTQYF. CDR3 sequence (DNA): TGTGCCAGCAGTTACTCGACAGGGCTCAAAGATACGCAGTATTTT.

V and J are TRBV11-3 and TRBJ1-2; 7 bases fit TRBD1. V trimming: 5 bases; J trimming: 8 bases; junction bases outside the gene matches: 8. Germline CDR1 and CDR2: SGHNT and YENEEA. The CDR3 is 13 residues long. CDR3 sequence reads: CASSPGTAEGYTF. CDR3 in DNA: TGTGCCAGCAGCCCGGGGACAGCGGAGGGCTACACCTTC.

The chain employs TRBV11-2 and TRBJ2-7, with D perhaps TRBD1 (6 bases). Germline-derived CDR1 and CDR2 are SGHAT and FQNNGV. Trimming stripped 1 base from V and 4 bases from J, with 11 bases between. The CDR3 is 14 residues long. Here the CDR3 DNA reads TGTGCCAGCAGCTTAGCCGGGCAGGGGTACGAGCAGTACTTC. This translates into CASSLAGQGYEQYF.

This clone has just a few counts. The CDR3 bases are TGCGCCAGCAGCCAAGTTGACCCCGGCGGCGATGGCTACACCTTC. This encodes CASSQVDPGGDGYTF. The chain uses TRBV4-1 and TRBJ1-2; D ambiguous. This CDR3 has 15 residues. Germline V gene data show CDR1 as MGHRA and CDR2 as YSYEKL. Trimming took 1 base from V and 6 from J, leaving 15 bases between them.

The J gene is TRBJ2-6, the V gene TRBV2; 7 nucleotides line up with TRBD1. The CDR3 length is 18 residues. V dropped 7 bases and J dropped 1; count of bases not matched to a gene: 13. Germline CDR1 reads SNHLY; CDR2 reads FYNNEI. In DNA form, the CDR3 reads TGTGCCAGCATAACTTGGACAGGCCCCATATCTGGGGCCAACGTCCTGACTTTC. It specifies CASITWTGPISGANVLTF.

The V gene is TRBV4-3, the J gene TRBJ2-4; D possibly corresponds to TRBD2 (6 bases). Per the germline V gene, CDR1 is LGHNA and CDR2 is YSLEER. The ends were cut back, 1 base at V and 9 bases at J, with 16 bases in the middle. The CDR3 covers 15 residues. The CDR3 loop reads CASSQVSGAGGIQYF. CDR3 nucleotide sequence: TGCGCCAGCAGCCAAGTTTCGGGAGCAGGCGGCATTCAGTACTTC.

The chain is built from TRBV5-8 and TRBJ2-1; perhaps TRBD2 as D (6 bases). The germline gives CDR1 SGHTS, CDR2 YDEGEE. The CDR3 spans 15 residues. V was shortened by 1 base and J by 1 base, with 9 bases between the two germline ends. The CDR3 sequence: CASSLLAESYNEQFF. The DNA for the CDR3 is TGTGCCAGCAGCTTGTTAGCGGAATCCTACAATGAGCAGTTCTTC.

The V gene is TRBV14, the J gene TRBJ2-1; no clear D gene. Trimming left V 4 bases short and J 9 bases short, with 10 bases between. The CDR3 is 12 residues long. Germline values: CDR1 SGHDN, CDR2 FVKESK. The CDR3 protein is CASSRTWVEQFF. Here the CDR3 DNA reads TGTGCCAGCAGCCGTACATGGGTTGAGCAGTTCTTC.

In this sample, this clone turned up once. The chain employs TRBV27 and TRBJ2-2; D possibly corresponds to TRBD2 (5 bases). CDR3 length: 16 residues. Germline values: CDR1 MNHEY, CDR2 SMNVEV (reference sequence). Trimming shortened V by 4 bases and J by 4 bases, and 16 bases separated the two germline ends. The DNA of the CDR3 is TGTGCCAGCAGTTATGCCTGGGAGAAGAGCACCGGGGAGCTGTTTTTT. Translating it yields CASSYAWEKSTGELFF.

The CDR3 nucleotides are TGCGCCAGCAGTCATATCAAGCCCCCAACTAATGAAAAACTGTTTTTT. The encoded protein is CASSHIKPPTNEKLFF. The gene calls are TRBV4-1 and TRBJ1-4; D is uncertain. Germline-derived CDR1 and CDR2 are MGHRA and YSYEKL. The CDR3 totals 16 residues. V shed 6 bases and J shed 0 bases, with 14 bases lying between them.

This chain uses TRBV9 with TRBJ1-1; 12 bases are a match to TRBD1. V was clipped by 4 bases and J by 5 bases; unmatched bases: 12. The CDR3 contains 17 residues. Germline CDR1 reads SGDLS; CDR2 reads YYNGEE. The CDR3 coding sequence is TGTGCCAGCAGCTTTCGTCCCGGGACAGGGGGCTCGACTGAAGCTTTCTTT. Encoded protein: CASSFRPGTGGSTEAFF.

The CDR3 bases are TGCGCCAGCAGCCAAGTGTGGGGAGGTGCGAACACTGAAGCTTTCTTT. As protein: CASSQVWGGANTEAFF. The chain employs TRBV4-3 and TRBJ1-1; D is unresolved. V was shortened by 1 base and J by 1 base, with 13 bases between the two germline ends. The CDR3 contains 16 residues. The V gene's germline CDR1 is LGHNA and CDR2 YSLEER.

V is TRBV5-1 and J is TRBJ2-7, with D hard to call. Deletions cut 4 bases from V and 10 bases from J, with 9 bases between. CDR1 is SGHRS and CDR2 is YFSETQ in the germline V gene. The CDR3 contains 10 residues. CDR3 region: CASSPTTQYV. The CDR3 DNA sequence: TGCGCCAGCAGCCCGACGACCCAGTACGTC.

V gene TRBV25-1 combines with J gene TRBJ2-1; a weak D match, TRBD2 (7 bases). Trimming took 8 bases from V and 10 from J, leaving 12 bases between them. CDR3 length equals 11 residues. Germline V gene data show CDR1 as MGHDK and CDR2 as SYGVNS. The CDR3 spells CASCGGGEQFF. DNA of the CDR3: TGTGCCAGCTGCGGGGGCGGGGAGCAGTTCTTC.